This TCR beta chain was captured by sequencing in a study of technical replicates of blood from a handful of donors. Germline V gene data show CDR1 as MGHRA and CDR2 as YSYEKL. The CDR3 is 16 amino acids. The V end lost 2 bases, the J end lost 5 bases, and 15 bases lay between the germline ends. Sequencing was performed with immunoSEQ multiplex PCR; in TCRdb, only in-frame clones are kept and a portion is missing. The table shows 70,000 or so clones, with 90% to 95% occurring only once. The source of this sequence is a human donor in good health. Some clones in this sample may be carry-over from other donors' samples. The V gene is TRBV4-1, the J gene TRBJ2-2, with D tentatively TRBD2 (5 bases). Source material: T cells isolated from PBMCs. The CDR3 loop is CASSQPFKTGTGELFF. For the CDR3, the DNA is TGCGCCAGCAGCCAACCCTTCAAAACGGGGACCGGGGAGCTGTTTTTT.